This T cell receptor (beta chain) was sequenced in a study of tumor-infiltrating lymphocytes in primary liver carcinoma (dated by TCRdb to about 2017). Some background on the complete study: Surgical resection was performed in China between November 2015 and early 2016 on several patients with histopathologically diagnosed primary liver carcinoma. A total of roughly 35 specimens from 5 patients went through TCRbeta repertoire sequencing, namely 25 tumor regions, 5 adjacent noncancerous liver tissues and 5 peripheral blood samples. Reproducibility between technical replicate repertoires was high, with correlation coefficients above 0.95 and mean shared-clone rates approximately 0.91. Of the five patients, three men and two women aged 30 to 69 years, four had hepatocellular carcinoma and one had combined HCC and intrahepatic cholangiocarcinoma. The tumors of the five patients were staged as T1-T3 N0M0, with maximum diameters ranging from about 4 to 11 cm. Each sample produced about 3.5 to 8 million productive TCRbeta reads, and read depth showed no significant difference between tissue types. TCRbeta repertoire sequencing, expression microarrays and whole-exome sequencing were combined in the study across five regions of each liver tumor, with adjacent normal tissue and blood also included.

Including the terminal cysteine and phenylalanine, the CDR3 comprises 15 residues. Here the CDR3 DNA is all that survives: 45 bases in frame from base 1. The germline V gene yields MNHNS for CDR1 and SASEGT for CDR2. V loses 1 base at its end and J loses 6 bases; junction bases beyond the gene matches: 8. Starting from around 500 ng total RNA, TCRbeta-specific cDNA was produced by reverse transcription with a constant-region primer and ProtoScript II reverse transcriptase. Three nested multiplex PCR rounds, following a slightly modified ARM-PCR procedure, were used to build the TCRbeta libraries. Each of the first two PCR rounds ran for 10 cycles and used multiplex TRBV1-TRBV30 forward primers together with a Cbeta reverse primer. Sample barcodes and Illumina adapters were attached in a final 25-cycle PCR using Deep VentR polymerase. Amplicons of 200-500 bp were gel-purified with a QIAquick gel extraction kit before sequencing. TCRbeta amplicons were sequenced on an Illumina HiSeq 2500 with 250-bp paired-end reads. The study's processing was this. Quality trimming of reads was performed with Trimmomatic v0.33, and paired reads were merged with FLASH v1.2.11 so that full CDR3 sequences could be recovered. MiGEC v1.2.1b assigned V, D and J germline segments to the rearranged TCRbeta sequences. Clonotype statistics, along with Shannon-Wiener diversity indices, were calculated using VDJtools v1.0.0. Except for diversity analysis, only each sample's 250 most abundant clonotypes were used in subsequent analyses to reduce sampling bias. The public reads were quality trimmed at Q25 with fastp and then assembled into clones with MiXCR by TCRdb, keeping productive beta chains. Duplicate CDR3 protein sequences are folded into a single record with the most common DNA and genes. The V and J calls reflect TCRdb's pipeline rather than the authors' work. The sample records 300,000 to 350,000 distinct CDR3 sequences, more than 55% of which are singletons. About 18% of the sample is held by the ten biggest clonotypes.

The table lists this clonotype with many counts. Its antigen remains unidentified. No clone much larger than this one lies a single base away; base qualities are absent. Blood RNA was extracted from unsorted whole blood using TRIzol reagent, and germline DNA was obtained with the DNeasy Blood & Tissue kit. Patients had chronic HBV infection and were treatment-naive at sampling. Before surgery, about 4 milliliters of peripheral blood were collected into K2EDTA tubes. Broader findings and caveats from the paper: Compared with blood, tumors had a significantly larger share of the repertoire taken up by the top 250 clones (p = 0.039). Because only the TCR beta chain was sequenced and unpaired alpha chains were not captured, true repertoire diversity is likely underestimated. Bulk unsorted samples precluded comparing CD4+ and CD8+ T cell repertoires. Pairs of tumor regions showed greater repertoire overlap (mean roughly 35%) than tumor-adjacent pairs (about 17%) or tumor-blood pairs (roughly 14%), which is consistent with antigen-driven expansion. Only five or six patients were included in the study, and the authors note that the findings should be validated in a larger study.

The sequence is built from TRBV6-1 and TRBJ1-2, with 7 bases in between that match TRBD1. The clonotype originates from a young woman with primary liver carcinoma and hepatitis B virus infection. Sequences were obtained from peripheral blood. The nucleotide sequence is TGTGCCAGCAGTGAAGTATCGAGACAGGGACATGGCTACACCTTC. This codes for CASSEVSRQGHGYTF.